A single sample is the source of the 25 T cell receptor beta chains below, sequenced in a study of CD8+CD57+ T cells in acquired aplastic anemia. Both TCR beta VDJ combination and CDR3 sequence profiling were carried out. Genomic DNA was the template for this profiling. TCRdb passed the reads through MiXCR, listing each CDR3 protein once. This sample has over 200,000 distinct CDR3 sequences; approximately 60% occur once, and the top ten carry less than 30%. Sequenced material: sorted CD4+, CD8+, or CD8+CD57+ T cells (not recorded which) from PBMCs. These receptors all stem from a human donor in good health.

The chain employs TRBV7-9 and TRBJ1-6; D call uncertain. V dropped 3 bases and J dropped 0 bases, with 6 bases sitting between them. The germline V gene has CDR1 SEHNR and CDR2 FQNEAQ (reference sequence). The CDR3 extends over 15 amino acids. The CDR3 loop reads CASSFGSSYNSPLHF. The DNA for the CDR3 is TGTGCCAGCAGCTTTGGGAGCTCCTATAATTCACCCCTCCACTTT.

A word on this clonotype: The junction shows a germline mismatch at one end, possibly a read error. The chain employs TRBV7-9 and TRBJ1-2, with D perhaps matching TRBD1 (5 bases). Germline assignment: CDR1 SEHNR and CDR2 FQNEAQ (reference sequence). There are 15 residues in the CDR3. The CDR3: CASSLGGTINYGYTF. CDR3 coding DNA: TGCGCCAGCAGCTTGGGGGGGACGATCAACTATGGCTACACCTTC.

This clonotype was picked up one time. The chain carries TRBV29-1 and TRBJ2-3; possible D gene TRBD2, 5 bases. Germline CDR1 is SQVTM and CDR2 is ANQGSEA. The V gene lost 4 bases and the J gene lost 2 bases, with 13 bases spanning the gap. This CDR3 has 14 residues. The DNA of the CDR3 is TGCAGCGTTGGATTCGGGGTTTTCACAGATACGCAGTATTTT. As protein: CSVGFGVFTDTQYF.

J is TRBJ2-1 and V is TRBV7-6, with D perhaps matching TRBD1 (6 bases). Germline loops: CDR1 SGHVS, CDR2 FNYEAQ. Trimming pared 6 bases from V and 2 bases from J, leaving 11 bases between. The length of the CDR3 is 14 residues. CDR3 DNA: TGTGCCAGCAGTCCACAGGGCCCCTACAATGAGCAGTTCTTC. Amino acid sequence: CASSPQGPYNEQFF.

The chain links TRBV24-1 to TRBJ2-5; TRBD2 matches 14 bases. The CDR3 consists of 17 residues. The V and J ends lost 3 bases and 4 bases, in that order; junction bases with no gene match: 6. CDR1 and CDR2 from the germline V gene are KGHDR and SFDVKD. This chain's CDR3 is CATSDLTSGGAGETQYF. The CDR3 DNA follows: TGTGCCACCAGTGATCTGACTAGCGGGGGGGCGGGAGAGACCCAGTACTTC.

The chain recombines TRBV7-3 with TRBJ1-2, with 7 bases matching TRBD1. Germline trimming cut 2 bases from V and 6 bases from J; bases unmatched to any gene: 9. CDR3 length equals 15 residues. Germline lookup yields CDR1 SGHTA and CDR2 FQGTGA. In DNA form, the CDR3 reads TGTGCCAGCAGCTTATCACAGGGGTGGATGGATGGCTACACCTTC. The encoded protein is CASSLSQGWMDGYTF.

This clonotype was seen only once. The gene calls are TRBV20-1 and TRBJ1-5; D ambiguous. The CDR3 is 14 amino acids. Germline values: CDR1 DFQATT, CDR2 SNEGSKA (reference sequence). Between the trimmed V and J ends, which lost 4 bases and 7 bases, there was a span of 17 bases. The CDR3 bases are TGCAGTGCTATCCCGAACGGGGTGGGGCAGCCCCAGCATTTT. The encoded protein is CSAIPNGVGQPQHF.

The chain recombines TRBV19 with TRBJ2-1; D is uncertain. The V gene lost 8 bases and the J gene lost 5 bases, with 4 bases spanning the gap. The CDR3 is 10 amino acids. Germline V lookup: CDR1 LNHDA, CDR2 SQIVND (reference sequence). CDR3 residues: CASGHNEQFF. In DNA, the CDR3 is TGTGCCAGTGGGCACAATGAGCAGTTCTTC.

This clonotype is a singleton in its sample. V usage is TRBV7-2 and J usage is TRBJ2-2, with 7 bases fitting TRBD2. Trimming removed 2 bases from V and 1 base from J; junction bases left unmatched: 4. Germline lookup yields CDR1 SGHTA and CDR2 FQGNSA. The length of the CDR3 is 16 residues. CDR3 in amino acids: CASSLPQRGNTGELFF. CDR3 in DNA: TGTGCCAGCAGCTTACCTCAGCGGGGGAACACCGGGGAGCTGTTTTTT.

This clonotype was counted at least ten times. The chain links TRBV5-6 to TRBJ1-6; 8 bases are a match to TRBD1. The J segment lost 9 bases and the V segment lost 4 bases, leaving 9 bases of the junction unmatched. The CDR3 is made up of 15 amino acids. Germline CDR1 reads SGHDT; CDR2 reads YYEEEE. This CDR3 is CASSGTRDRISPLHF. CDR3 coding DNA: TGTGCCAGCAGCGGAACCCGGGACAGGATTTCACCCCTCCACTTT.

This clonotype was seen at least ten times. The CDR3 reads CASSSHDGEAFF. The CDR3 DNA is TGTGCCAGCAGTTCCCACGACGGTGAAGCTTTCTTT. This rearrangement joins TRBV6-6 to TRBJ1-1; the D is unclear. CDR1 is MNHNY and CDR2 is SVGAGI in the germline V gene (reference sequence). V was clipped by 4 bases and J by 7 bases, with 10 bases between them. This CDR3 is 12 amino acids long.

In nucleotides, the CDR3 is TGTGCCAGCAGCTTAGTACTAGCGGGAGCTAGCGAGCAGTACTTC. This translates into CASSLVLAGASEQYF. The chain carries TRBV7-9 and TRBJ2-7; 11 positions agree with TRBD2. V lost 1 base and J lost 6; bases outside the gene matches: 5. The CDR3 length is 15 residues. The V gene's germline CDR1 is SEHNR and CDR2 FQNEAQ (reference sequence).

The rearrangement links TRBV29-1 to TRBJ1-1; D call uncertain. Germline V gene sequence: CDR1 SQVTM, CDR2 ANQGSEA. V lost 6 bases and J 11 bases, leaving 10 bases between the germline ends. This CDR3 comprises 9 residues. CDR3 loop: CSVETGAFF. The DNA of the CDR3 is TGCAGCGTGGAGACGGGGGCTTTCTTT.

As DNA, the CDR3 is TGTGCCAGTAGTATCCCCGAGCGGGAGACCCAGTACTTC. Its translation: CASSIPERETQYF. The rearrangement links TRBV19 to TRBJ2-5; a possible D gene is TRBD2 (5 bases). This CDR3 contains 13 residues. The V gene lost 3 bases and the J gene lost 5 bases, with 10 bases spanning the gap. Per germline, CDR1 LNHDA and CDR2 SQIVND (reference sequence).

As DNA, the CDR3 is TGTGCCGCCTCTATCTCTGGAAACACCATATATTTT. Translation gives CAASISGNTIYF. The V call is TRBV10-3, the J call TRBJ1-3; D gene ambiguous. Germline assignment: CDR1 ENHRY and CDR2 SYGVKD. CDR3 length: 12 amino acids. V shed 11 bases and J shed 0 bases, with 8 bases lying between them.

This clonotype was recorded many times. The chain links TRBV15 to TRBJ1-3; D unclear. CDR1 and CDR2 from the germline V gene are LNHNV and YYDKDF (reference sequence). V lost 3 bases and J 0 bases, leaving 9 bases between the germline ends. This CDR3 comprises 15 residues. The CDR3 bases are TGTGCCACCAGCAGTAGTCGCAGCTCTGGAAACACCATATATTTT. Protein product: CATSSSRSSGNTIYF.

This clonotype showed up just a few times. The chain carries TRBV20-1 and TRBJ2-5, with a weak D call TRBD1 (5 bases). The CDR3 has 14 residues. Germline CDR1 DFQATT, CDR2 SNEGSKA (reference sequence). The V end was cut by 0 bases, the J end by 9 bases, with 17 bases between. The CDR3 loop is CSARDTTENQPQYF. DNA for the CDR3: TGCAGTGCTAGAGATACGACAGAGAATCAGCCCCAGTACTTC.

The chain joins TRBV19 to TRBJ2-1; maybe TRBD1 (5 bases). Germline CDR1 is LNHDA and CDR2 is SQIVND (reference sequence). Between the trimmed V and J ends, which lost 8 bases and 9 bases, there was a span of 23 bases. The CDR3 sequence is 15 residues long. The CDR3 bases are TGTGCCAGTGGAGATTTTGTGGCAGGGTTAAGTGAGCAGTTCTTC. Translated: CASGDFVAGLSEQFF.

The rearrangement uses TRBV5-5 and TRBJ2-1; TRBD1 is a possible D gene (6 bases). The CDR3 loop spans 15 amino acids. V was shortened by 3 bases and J by 0 bases, with 10 bases between the two germline ends. Germline values: CDR1 SGHKS, CDR2 YYEKEE (reference sequence). CDR3 sequence reads: CASSWTASSYNEQFF. The CDR3 nucleotides are TGTGCCAGCAGCTGGACAGCTAGCTCCTACAATGAGCAGTTCTTC.

The CDR3 loop is CASSDGYQETQYF. The CDR3 DNA is TGTGCCAGCAGTGACGGGTACCAAGAGACCCAGTACTTC. This chain links TRBV2 with TRBJ2-5; D call uncertain. V was clipped by 3 bases and J by 0 bases, with 5 bases between them. CDR1 and CDR2 (germline): SNHLY, FYNNEI. The CDR3 has 13 residues.

This clonotype occurred many times. The CDR3: CSARDGRGATYEQYF. CDR3 sequence (DNA): TGCAGTGCTAGAGATGGAAGGGGGGCCACCTACGAGCAGTACTTC. This chain uses TRBV20-1 with TRBJ2-7; D may correspond to TRBD1 or TRBD2 (6 bases each). Looked up from germline, CDR1 is DFQATT and CDR2 is SNEGSKA (reference sequence). The V end was cut by 0 bases, the J end by 2 bases, with 14 bases between. The CDR3 has 15 amino acids.

This clonotype was picked up many times. This chain links TRBV19 with TRBJ1-1, with D unclear. The CDR3 is 13 amino acids. The V gene lost 5 bases and the J gene lost 2 bases, with 9 bases spanning the gap. Per the germline V gene, CDR1 is LNHDA and CDR2 is SQIVND (reference sequence). The CDR3 reads CASSGTLNTEAFF. DNA for the CDR3: TGTGCCAGTAGTGGAACTCTCAACACTGAAGCTTTCTTT.

V is TRBV20-1 and J is TRBJ1-1; no firm D call. V dropped 2 bases and J dropped 5 bases, with 9 bases sitting between them. CDR1 is DFQATT, CDR2 SNEGSKA, per germline (reference sequence). This CDR3 is 12 amino acids long. CDR3 protein: CSARMSVTEAFF. The CDR3 DNA reads TGCAGTGCTAGAATGTCAGTAACTGAAGCTTTCTTT.

By share, this clonotype counts as medium-sized. This chain uses TRBV7-8 with TRBJ1-6, with D uncertain. This CDR3 is built from 14 residues. With 0 bases removed from V and 11 bases from J, the gap between germline ends came to 11 bases. CDR1 is SGHVS and CDR2 is FQNEAQ in the germline V gene. CDR3 sequence (DNA): TGTGCCAGCAGCTTAGCTGGAGGTTGGGCACCCCTCCACTTT. It yields the protein CASSLAGGWAPLHF.

The rearrangement links TRBV9 to TRBJ1-1; D is unclear. V lost 6 bases to trimming and J lost 1 base, with 10 bases between them. The germline V gene encodes CDR1 SGDLS and CDR2 YYNGEE. The length of the CDR3 is 13 residues. DNA of the CDR3: TGTGCCAGCACACACTTTACGAACACTGAAGCTTTCTTT. Its protein product is CASTHFTNTEAFF.